These T cell receptor beta chains were read from a single sample in a study of metastatic and nonmetastatic thyroid tumors. TCRdb redid the clone calls on the PCR reads using MiXCR. The sample carries 40,000 to 50,000 clones, roughly an eighth recorded once. Sequencing was carried out using blood. Receptor source: a male donor with papillary thyroid cancer or a benign thyroid nodule (not recorded which). Some clones in this sample may be carry-over from other donors' samples. Each CDR3 is given with its conserved first and last residue. Fields, in order: J gene, D gene, V gene, CDR3 protein. A D gene is named only where the DNA matches it firmly.

J gene: TRBJ2-1
D gene: TRBD2
V gene: TRBV7-9
CDR3 protein: CASSYFAGGADNEQFF

J gene: TRBJ1-6
D gene: .
V gene: TRBV7-2
CDR3 protein: CASSLGGLWGDSPLHF

J gene: TRBJ1-1
D gene: .
V gene: TRBV30
CDR3 protein: CAWISDTLNTEAFF

J gene: TRBJ2-7
D gene: .
V gene: TRBV6-1
CDR3 protein: CASSEALRGGPAYEQYF

J gene: TRBJ2-5
D gene: TRBD1
V gene: TRBV19
CDR3 protein: CASSIPGGPETQYF

J gene: TRBJ2-3
D gene: TRBD2
V gene: TRBV2
CDR3 protein: CASSTGTSGRGDTQYF

J gene: TRBJ2-7
D gene: .
V gene: TRBV5-1
CDR3 protein: CASSLAREQYF

J gene: TRBJ1-2
D gene: .
V gene: TRBV6-1
CDR3 protein: CASRGGYTF

J gene: TRBJ1-2
D gene: .
V gene: TRBV19
CDR3 protein: CASTPGTGNYGYTF

J gene: TRBJ2-1
D gene: TRBD1
V gene: TRBV20-1
CDR3 protein: CSARAKGTGSYNDQFF

J gene: TRBJ1-1
D gene: .
V gene: TRBV4-3
CDR3 protein: CASSQEWLQGNTEAFF

J gene: TRBJ2-1
D gene: .
V gene: TRBV6-2/TRBV6-3
CDR3 protein: CASTRAGRYEQFF

J gene: TRBJ1-4
D gene: .
V gene: TRBV30
CDR3 protein: CAWSVPGEHEKLFF

J gene: TRBJ2-1
D gene: .
V gene: TRBV5-1
CDR3 protein: CASSLRSGSSYNEQFF

J gene: TRBJ2-7
D gene: .
V gene: TRBV12-3/TRBV12-4
CDR3 protein: CASSLSLSVSGEQYF

J gene: TRBJ2-2
D gene: TRBD2
V gene: TRBV24-1
CDR3 protein: CATSDPSAGTSGRGRTGELFF

J gene: TRBJ2-1
D gene: .
V gene: TRBV30
CDR3 protein: CAWSDNEQFF

J gene: TRBJ2-1
D gene: TRBD2
V gene: TRBV24-1
CDR3 protein: CATSDTSGTNSYNEQFF

J gene: TRBJ2-7
D gene: TRBD1
V gene: TRBV7-8
CDR3 protein: CASSSGTGAYEQYF

J gene: TRBJ1-4
D gene: .
V gene: TRBV5-1
CDR3 protein: CASSLLVGASEKLFF

J gene: TRBJ2-1
D gene: .
V gene: TRBV27
CDR3 protein: CASSFPGVSVINEQFF

J gene: TRBJ1-3
D gene: .
V gene: TRBV30
CDR3 protein: CAWGTGGGNTIYF

J gene: TRBJ1-1
D gene: .
V gene: TRBV19
CDR3 protein: CASSMNENTEAFF

J gene: TRBJ2-5
D gene: .
V gene: TRBV6-1
CDR3 protein: CASSEPGRETQYF

J gene: TRBJ2-5
D gene: .
V gene: TRBV12-3/TRBV12-4
CDR3 protein: CASSFRGQTQYF

J gene: TRBJ1-3
D gene: .
V gene: TRBV27
CDR3 protein: CASSLAGAPGSGNTIYF